Sequencing of this T cell receptor beta chain was carried out in a study of T cell responses to AZD1222 COVID-19 vaccine (dated by TCRdb to about 2021). Broadly, across the study: Because spike-specific TCR depth and breadth did not differ between the two schedules, AZD1222 recipients who got a second dose at roughly 4 weeks were pooled with those who got a second dose at roughly 12 weeks. Trial participants were enrolled by age into subgroups of 18-55, 56-69 and 70-plus years, and roughly 150, 30 and 60 TCR-sequenced participants, respectively, were included in these subgroups. TCR sequencing was performed for 230 to 250 trial participants, of whom 207 were given two doses of AZD1222 and around 26 were given two doses of MenACWY control vaccine.

General findings and caveats noted by the study authors: The whole spike protein was spanned by vaccine-associated CD4 TCRs, and dominant responses were seen in regions 160-218 and 743-854. Because no samples from the day 14 peak response were available, repertoires could be characterized only after the peak T cell response. In the small 56-69-year group, the increase in depth fell short of significance, most likely because of low power. Most participants were white British and females outnumbered males, and the authors suggested that clonal diversity may have been underestimated. Nearly half of unique spike-specific TCRs reportedly recognized epitopes outside regions mutated in the B.1.351 and B.1.1.7 variants. After two AZD1222 doses, both the breadth and the depth of spike-specific TCRs were significantly higher than at day 0 and than in MenACWY recipients. Conclusions about previously exposed vaccinees were limited because only a handful of AZD1222 recipients were SARS-CoV-2 seropositive at baseline.

The CDR3 regions of human TCRbeta chains were subjected to immunosequencing. On the study's bioinformatics: Repertoire TCRs were matched against a reference library of SARS-CoV-2-specific TCRs generated with the MIRA antigen-specificity platform. Breadth was defined as the fraction of unique TCRs that were SARS-CoV-2-associated, and depth was defined as the fraction of total T cells that were SARS-CoV-2-associated. Each spike-specific TCR was assigned to its reactive spike region and to a CD4 or CD8 class using the MIRA data. Log10-transformed breadth and depth values were compared by one-way ANOVA with Sidak's multiple comparisons tests. Not all clones reach the TCRdb copy of this immuneACCESS table, which keeps in-frame sequences only. Checked studies attribute under half of the gap to unresolved V genes and leave the rest unexplained. V, J and clone size reflect that table, while D and trimming were determined from the DNA. Within this sample are around 100,000 clones, with 92% of them counted one time only. The ten biggest clones cover 0.95% to 1.5% of the sample.

With regard to this clone: Its specific antigen is unknown. Within one base of it there is no much larger clone, and no base qualities were kept.

What the time point label conveys for this sample: baseline before first vaccination. The vaccinee samples were drawn from two UK trials, COV001 and COV002, one of which was a single-blind randomized controlled phase 2/3 trial testing AZD1222 (ChAdOx1 nCoV-19) in healthy adults. For TCRbeta chain sequencing, PBMC samples from trial participants were taken at day 0 and at day 28 after the second dose. The source of this sequence is an adult in good health. Specimen: peripheral blood, collected on day 0 of AZD1222 vaccination.

The CDR3 reads CATSRAGDSYGYTF. The DNA sequence is given as TGTGCCACCAGCAGAGCGGGGGACAGCTATGGCTACACCTTC. The chain is made from TRBV15 and TRBJ1-2; the junction holds 7 bases that match TRBD1. Including the terminal cysteine and phenylalanine, the CDR3 comprises 14 residues. CDR3 DNA only is kept here, 42 bases in frame from base 1. V is trimmed back by 1 base and J by 4 bases, and the junction contains 3 bases that no gene match accounts for. From a lookup of the germline V gene (reference sequence), CDR1 and CDR2 are LNHNV and YYDKDF.